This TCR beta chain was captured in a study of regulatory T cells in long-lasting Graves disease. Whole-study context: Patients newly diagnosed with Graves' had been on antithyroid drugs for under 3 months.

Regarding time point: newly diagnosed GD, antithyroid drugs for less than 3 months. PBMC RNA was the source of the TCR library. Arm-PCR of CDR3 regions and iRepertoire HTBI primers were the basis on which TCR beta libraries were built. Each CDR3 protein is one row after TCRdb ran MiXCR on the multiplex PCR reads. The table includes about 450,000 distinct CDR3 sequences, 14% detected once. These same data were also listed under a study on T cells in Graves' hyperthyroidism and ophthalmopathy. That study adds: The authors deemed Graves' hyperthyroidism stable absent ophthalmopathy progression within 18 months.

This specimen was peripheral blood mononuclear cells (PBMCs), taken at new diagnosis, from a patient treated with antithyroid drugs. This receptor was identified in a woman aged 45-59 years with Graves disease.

The CDR3 region is CASSPGLAASGELFF. DNA for the CDR3: TGTGCCAGCAGCCCCGGACTAGCGGCCTCCGGGGAGCTGTTTTTT. The V and J genes are TRBV3-1 and TRBJ2-2, with 10 bases aligning to TRBD2. This CDR3 has 15 amino acids. CDR1 LGHDT and CDR2 YNNKEL come from the germline V gene (reference sequence). With 4 bases clipped from V and 6 bases from J, the junction kept 5 bases outside the gene matches.